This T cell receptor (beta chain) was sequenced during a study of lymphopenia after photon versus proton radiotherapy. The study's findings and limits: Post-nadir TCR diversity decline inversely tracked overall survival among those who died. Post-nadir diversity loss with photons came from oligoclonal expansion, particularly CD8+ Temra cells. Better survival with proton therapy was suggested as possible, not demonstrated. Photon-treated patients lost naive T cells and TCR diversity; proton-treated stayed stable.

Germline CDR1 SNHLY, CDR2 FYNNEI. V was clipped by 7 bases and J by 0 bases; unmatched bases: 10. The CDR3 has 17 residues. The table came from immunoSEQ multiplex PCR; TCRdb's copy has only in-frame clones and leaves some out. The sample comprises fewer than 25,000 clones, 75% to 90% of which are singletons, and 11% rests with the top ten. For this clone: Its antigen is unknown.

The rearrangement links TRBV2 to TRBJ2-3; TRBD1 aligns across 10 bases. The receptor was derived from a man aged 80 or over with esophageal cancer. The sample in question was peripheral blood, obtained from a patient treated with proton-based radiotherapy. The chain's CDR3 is CASKLDRGFTSTDTQYF. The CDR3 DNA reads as TGTGCCAGCAAATTGGACAGGGGGTTCACGAGCACAGATACGCAGTATTTT.